This TCR beta chain is drawn from a study of stem cell transplantation in POMP-related autoinflammatory disease. V gave up 3 bases and J gave up 1 base; unmatched junction bases: 15. CDR1 MDHEN and CDR2 SYDVKM come from the germline V gene. The CDR3 has 19 residues. Generated by immunoSEQ multiplex PCR, the TCRdb table keeps only in-frame clones and is missing some. The sample yields more than 25,000 clones, just over 85% seen once. The chain carries TRBV28 and TRBJ1-5; 7 positions agree with TRBD1. The sequencing used CD4+ T cells from PBMCs, collected before stem cell transplantation. The sequence came from a human donor with POMP-related autoinflammation and immune dysregulation (PRAID). DNA for the CDR3: TGTGCCAGCAGTTTTACTATGACAGGTCCCAGGGGGAGCAATCAGCCCCAGCATTTT. Its protein is CASSFTMTGPRGSNQPQHF.